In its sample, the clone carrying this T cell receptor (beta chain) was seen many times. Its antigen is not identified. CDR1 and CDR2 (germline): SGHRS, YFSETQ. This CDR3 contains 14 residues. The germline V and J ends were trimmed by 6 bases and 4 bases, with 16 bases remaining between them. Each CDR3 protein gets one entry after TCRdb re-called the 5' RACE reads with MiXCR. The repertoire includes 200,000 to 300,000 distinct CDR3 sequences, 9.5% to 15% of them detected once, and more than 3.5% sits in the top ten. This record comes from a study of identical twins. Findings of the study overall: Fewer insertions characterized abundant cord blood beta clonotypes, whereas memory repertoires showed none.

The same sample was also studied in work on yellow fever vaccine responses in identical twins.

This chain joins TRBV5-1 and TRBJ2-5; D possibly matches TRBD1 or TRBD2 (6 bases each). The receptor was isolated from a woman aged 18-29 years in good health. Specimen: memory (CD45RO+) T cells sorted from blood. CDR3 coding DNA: TGCGCCAGCAAACAGGAGGGGGTATTAGAGACCCAGTACTTC. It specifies CASKQEGVLETQYF.